A single sample is the source of the 10 T cell receptor beta chains below, sequenced in a study of OX40 agonist ivuxolimab in advanced cancers. The library was made by the immunoSEQ multiplex PCR assay. TCRdb limited this immuneACCESS table to in-frame rearrangements with V and J called. A share of clones is missing; checked studies link under half to unresolved V genes, and the rest is unexplained. Present in this sample are about 68,000 clones, about nine tenths of which were seen just once. About 0.31% of the sample comes from the top ten. The sequencing here drew on CD4+ or CD8+ T cells sorted from blood, taken in a trial of the OX40 agonist ivuxolimab. These TCRs come from an adult with an advanced solid tumor such as melanoma, head and neck, liver or kidney cancer.

The V and J genes are TRBV18 and TRBJ1-2; D is ambiguous. Germline CDR1 is KGHSH and CDR2 is LQKENI. Deletions cut 6 bases from V and 3 bases from J, with 11 bases between. The length of the CDR3 is 13 residues. The CDR3 region is CASSLRSDYGYTF. Written as DNA, the CDR3 is TGTGCCAGCTCCCTGCGGTCCGACTATGGCTACACCTTC.

V is TRBV29-1 and J is TRBJ1-1; no reliable D call. CDR1 SQVTM and CDR2 ANQGSEA come from the germline V gene. The CDR3 sequence is 13 residues long. The V end was cut by 4 bases, the J end by 0 bases, with 9 bases between. Written as DNA, the CDR3 is TGCAGCGTTGGGGTAGGCATGAACACTGAAGCTTTCTTT. Translated, it gives CSVGVGMNTEAFF.

This clone was observed a single time. The chain employs TRBV28 and TRBJ2-7; D unresolved. V lost 5 bases and J lost 2, with 4 bases in between. Germline V gives CDR1 MDHEN, CDR2 SYDVKM. The CDR3 has 11 residues. This chain's CDR3 is CASSPTYEQYF. The DNA for the CDR3 is TGTGCCAGCAGTCCTACCTACGAGCAGTACTTC.

The chain is built from TRBV12-5 and TRBJ2-1; the D gene is possibly TRBD1 (5 bases). Germline CDR1 reads LGHNT; CDR2 reads FRNRAP. The ends were cut back, 0 bases at V and 1 base at J, with 16 bases in the middle. The CDR3 has 18 amino acids. CDR3 coding DNA: TGTGCTAGTGGTTTGGTACTTCTTGCCCAGGGATCCTACAATGAGCAGTTCTTC. This gives the protein CASGLVLLAQGSYNEQFF. Looking up the rest from reference TRBV12-5 and TRBJ2-1 gives the full variable domain: DARVTQTPRHKVTEMGQEVTMRCQPILGHNTVFWYRQTMMQGLELLAYFRNRAPLDDSGMPKDRFSAEMPDATLATLKIQPSEPRDSAVYFCASGLVLLAQGSYNEQFFGPGTRLTVL.

This chain connects TRBV6-5 to TRBJ1-2, with D unresolved. This CDR3 spans 14 amino acids. Trimming took 2 bases from V and 4 from J, leaving 11 bases between them. CDR1 MNHEY and CDR2 SVGAGI come from the germline V gene. CDR3 loop: CASSYMGSSYGYTF. CDR3 DNA sequence: TGTGCCAGCAGTTACATGGGCAGCAGCTATGGCTACACCTTC.

The gene calls are TRBV6-6 and TRBJ2-1, with 10 bases aligning to TRBD2. J gave up 10 bases and V 4 bases, and 10 bases lay outside the gene matches. CDR1 and CDR2 (germline): MNHNY, SVGAGI (reference sequence). The CDR3 sequence is 15 residues long. CDR3 amino acids: CASSSLPSGSFEQFF. CDR3 DNA sequence: TGTGCCAGCAGTTCATTGCCTAGCGGGAGTTTCGAGCAGTTCTTC.

The chain links TRBV5-4 to TRBJ2-1; TRBD1 agrees at 11 bases. J was trimmed by 3 bases and V by 4 bases; bases with no gene match: 3. Germline V lookup: CDR1 SGHNT, CDR2 YYREEE (reference sequence). The CDR3 loop spans 15 amino acids. The DNA of the CDR3 is TGTGCCAGCAGCGATGGGACAGGGGGCTACAATGAGCAGTTCTTC. Translating gives CASSDGTGGYNEQFF.

The genes are TRBV14 and TRBJ2-3; perhaps TRBD2 as D (6 bases). Germline loops: CDR1 SGHDN, CDR2 FVKESK. The CDR3 covers 17 residues. V was shortened by 0 bases and J by 1 base, with 14 bases between the two germline ends. CDR3 in DNA: TGTGCCAGCAGCCAAGATCTCGGGGGAATGCGCACAGATACGCAGTATTTT. As protein: CASSQDLGGMRTDTQYF. Full variable domain (outside the CDR3, taken from reference TRBV14 and TRBJ2-3): EAGVTQFPSHSVIEKGQTVTLRCDPISGHDNLYWYRRVMGKEIKFLLHFVKESKQDESGMPNNRFLAERTGGTYSTLKVQPAELEDSGVYFCASSQDLGGMRTDTQYFGPGTRLTVL.

Note on this clone: Other DNA variants within this sample encode the same CDR3. The rearrangement uses TRBV4-1 and TRBJ2-2; 14 positions match TRBD2. V gave up 4 bases and J gave up 5 bases; unmatched junction bases: 6. The CDR3 loop spans 17 amino acids. Germline CDR1 reads MGHRA; CDR2 reads YSYEKL. The CDR3 sequence: CASSLGTSGSGTGELFF. The CDR3 DNA is TGCGCCAGCAGCCTCGGGACTAGCGGGAGTGGGACCGGGGAGCTGTTTTTT.

The chain combines TRBV19 with TRBJ1-5, with 8 bases fitting TRBD1. V shed 4 bases and J 0 bases; nucleotides not matched to a gene: 8. The CDR3 loop spans 17 amino acids. Germline V gene sequence: CDR1 LNHDA, CDR2 SQIVND (reference sequence). CDR3: CASSRVTGGPSNQPQHF. The CDR3 DNA sequence: TGTGCCAGTAGTAGAGTCACAGGGGGACCTAGCAATCAGCCCCAGCATTTT.